The T cell receptor (beta chain) described here comes from a study of blood T cell repertoires in COVID-19. Germline V gives CDR1 SGHTA, CDR2 FQGNSA. CDR3 length: 14 residues. Trimming removed 4 bases from V and 2 bases from J, with 9 bases in between. The table came from immunoSEQ multiplex PCR; TCRdb's copy has only in-frame clones and leaves some out. Of 250,000 to 350,000 clones detected, over 80% appear once; the ten largest clones hold roughly 6%. Enrollment of patients from Seattle took place during active infection, with longitudinal follow-up. The chain uses TRBV7-2 and TRBJ1-3; D not certain. Sequencing input: peripheral blood. The receptor was isolated from a woman aged 45-60 years with COVID-19, enrolled during active disease. CDR3 bases: TGTGCCAGCAGCTCCCCCTTTGCTGGAAACACCATATATTTT. It specifies CASSSPFAGNTIYF.